Listed here are 20 T cell receptor beta chains from one sample, sequenced in a study of blood T cell repertoires in COVID-19. Assay used: immunoSEQ multiplex PCR; TCRdb lists only in-frame clones, some missing. This table has 40,000 to 50,000 clones, more than 70% appearing once. Input material: peripheral blood. Receptors were obtained from a human donor in a cohort sampled during active COVID-19.

In nucleotides, the CDR3 is TGTGCCAGCAGCTTACAATTCACCGGGACTAGCGGGGGCGAGCAGTACTTC. The encoded protein is CASSLQFTGTSGGEQYF. The chain carries TRBV7-6 and TRBJ2-7; 14 bases map to TRBD2. The CDR3 contains 17 residues. Looked up from germline, CDR1 is SGHVS and CDR2 is FNYEAQ. The V and J ends lost 2 bases and 6 bases, in that order; junction bases with no gene match: 9.

This clone was detected a few times. The CDR3 DNA is TGTGCCAGTAGTATAGGACTAGGAGGGTACGAGCAGTACTTC. The encoded protein is CASSIGLGGYEQYF. This chain uses TRBV19 with TRBJ2-7; possible D gene TRBD2, 6 bases. Germline assignment: CDR1 LNHDA and CDR2 SQIVND (reference sequence). There are 14 residues in the CDR3. The ends were cut back, 1 base at V and 4 bases at J, with 11 bases in the middle.

The chain joins TRBV6-7 to TRBJ2-3; D might be TRBD2 (6 bases). TRBV6-7 is reported as an ORF; its role is uncertain. Deletions cut 5 bases from V and 4 bases from J, with 10 bases between. This CDR3 has 13 amino acids. Written as DNA, the CDR3 is TGTGCCAGCAGTGACGGGAGCGCAGATACGCAGTATTTT. This translates into CASSDGSADTQYF.

This chain connects TRBV25-1 to TRBJ2-7; the match to TRBD2 covers 12 bases. With 8 bases clipped from V and 2 bases from J, the junction kept 10 bases outside the gene matches. The CDR3 sequence is 16 residues long. In germline, CDR1 is MGHDK, CDR2 SYGVNS. The CDR3 DNA reads as TGTGCCAGCCGTAGGACTAGCGGGATTTCGCCCTACGAGCAGTACTTC. Translated, it gives CASRRTSGISPYEQYF.

The chain is built from TRBV6-6 and TRBJ1-5; a weak D match, TRBD1 (6 bases). CDR1 MNHNY and CDR2 SVGAGI come from the germline V gene (reference sequence). V shed 7 bases and J shed 0 bases, with 13 bases lying between them. This CDR3 spans 15 amino acids. The CDR3 here is CASTQDSNSNQPQHF. CDR3 in DNA: TGTGCCAGCACACAGGACAGCAATAGCAATCAGCCCCAGCATTTT.

This sequence joins TRBV9 and TRBJ1-1; 10 nucleotides align to TRBD1. This CDR3 has 18 amino acids. Germline CDR1 SGDLS, CDR2 YYNGEE. Trimming at V came to 3 bases and at J to 4 bases, leaving 15 bases not matched to a gene. The CDR3 DNA sequence: TGTGCCAGCAGCGCTTCGACAGGGGGCGTTAAAAGAATCACTGAAGCTTTCTTT. Translated, it gives CASSASTGGVKRITEAFF.

This chain uses TRBV5-1 with TRBJ2-7; a possible D gene is TRBD2 (6 bases). CDR1 is SGHRS, CDR2 YFSETQ, per germline. V was clipped by 0 bases and J by 7 bases, with 11 bases between them. The CDR3 has 13 residues. CDR3 in DNA: TGCGCCAGCAGCTTGGTCGGGGGATGGGAGCAGTACTTC. Its translation is CASSLVGGWEQYF.

The rearrangement uses TRBV5-1 and TRBJ2-7; 15 nucleotides agree with TRBD2. The CDR3 length is 18 residues. V lost 2 bases and J lost 2; bases outside the gene matches: 8. Germline V gene sequence: CDR1 SGHRS, CDR2 YFSETQ. Written as DNA, the CDR3 is TGCGCCAGCAGCTTAGGGACTAGCGGGAGGACCGTCCCCTACGAGCAGTACTTC. Translation gives CASSLGTSGRTVPYEQYF.

In its sample, this clone was seen once. This chain links TRBV29-1 with TRBJ2-7; tentatively, D is TRBD2 (5 bases). V was pared by 4 bases and J by 6 bases, with 19 bases between. The CDR3 runs to 14 residues. The germline CDR1 and CDR2 sequences are SQVTM and ANQGSEA. The CDR3 is CSVGEPTRMSEQYF. DNA of the CDR3: TGCAGCGTTGGGGAACCCACTAGGATGAGCGAGCAGTACTTC.

The rearrangement uses TRBV11-3 and TRBJ2-3; 7 nucleotides match TRBD2. CDR3 size: 15 residues. Germline V gene lookup returns CDR1 SGHNT and CDR2 YENEEA. J gave up 0 bases and V 10 bases, and 10 bases lay outside the gene matches. The CDR3 region has the DNA TGTGCCACCGCCCAGCAAGCGGGGAGCACAGATACGCAGTATTTT. This sequence encodes CATAQQAGSTDTQYF.

The CDR3 sequence: CASSLRTGYGYTF. Written as DNA, the CDR3 is TGTGCCAGCAGCTTGAGGACAGGGTATGGCTACACCTTC. V gene TRBV5-5 combines with J gene TRBJ1-2; the match to TRBD1 covers 8 bases. CDR1 and CDR2 from the germline V gene are SGHKS and YYEKEE (reference sequence). Germline trimming cut 1 base from V and 5 bases from J; bases unmatched to any gene: 1. The CDR3 has 13 amino acids.

The CDR3 is CASSPTGGAGNQPQHF. The CDR3 DNA is TGTGCCAGCAGTCCAACAGGGGGCGCGGGCAATCAGCCCCAGCATTTT. The genes are TRBV27 and TRBJ1-5; 9 bases match TRBD1. After removal of 5 bases from V and 2 bases from J, the junction contained 7 bases not matched to a gene. The germline V gene encodes CDR1 MNHEY and CDR2 SMNVEV (reference sequence). This CDR3 has 16 amino acids.

The chain links TRBV28 to TRBJ1-5; 8 bases match TRBD1. The length of the CDR3 is 16 residues. The germline CDR1 and CDR2 sequences are MDHEN and SYDVKM. Germline trimming cut 3 bases from V and 6 bases from J; bases unmatched to any gene: 10. The CDR3 DNA follows: TGTGCCAGCAGTTTTGTAGGACAGGGTAGGAGTCAGCCCCAGCATTTT. This sequence encodes CASSFVGQGRSQPQHF.

The chain uses TRBV6-6 and TRBJ1-1; 9 nucleotides agree with TRBD1. CDR3 length: 15 amino acids. Germline lookup yields CDR1 MNHNY and CDR2 SVGAGI (reference sequence). Losses at the gene ends were 7 bases for V and 1 base for J; bases not matched to a gene: 7. The CDR3 region has the DNA TGTGCCAGCACCCTCGGGACAGGGACGAACACTGAAGCTTTCTTT. The encoded protein is CASTLGTGTNTEAFF.

The rearrangement uses TRBV4-2 and TRBJ2-2; 11 bases agree with TRBD2. V gave up 0 bases and J gave up 6 bases; unmatched junction bases: 6. Germline values: CDR1 LGHNA, CDR2 YNFKEQ. The CDR3 consists of 17 residues. The CDR3 region is CASSQEVVAGGPGELFF. The CDR3 coding sequence is TGTGCCAGCAGCCAAGAGGTGGTAGCGGGAGGGCCCGGGGAGCTGTTTTTT.

This clone turned up a few times. J is TRBJ1-6 and V is TRBV11-2; D not resolved. Germline V CDR1 and CDR2: SGHAT, FQNNGV. The CDR3 sequence is 14 residues long. V dropped 2 bases and J dropped 5 bases, with 7 bases sitting between them. The CDR3 is CASSLRRNNSPLHF. DNA of the CDR3: TGTGCCAGCAGCTTACGCAGAAATAATTCACCCCTCCACTTT.

The rearrangement joins TRBV27 to TRBJ1-1; TRBD1 agrees at 7 bases. CDR3 length: 15 residues. CDR1 is MNHEY and CDR2 is SMNVEV in the germline V gene (reference sequence). V was pared by 1 base and J by 0 bases, with 2 bases of the junction left unmatched. The DNA for the CDR3 is TGTGCCAGCAGTTTATATGGGACAGTGAACACTGAAGCTTTCTTT. It yields the protein CASSLYGTVNTEAFF.

The V call is TRBV9, the J call TRBJ1-3, with a weak D call TRBD1 (5 bases). The CDR3 runs 18 residues. V dropped 1 base and J dropped 0 bases, with 17 bases sitting between them. Germline V gene lookup returns CDR1 SGDLS and CDR2 YYNGEE. The CDR3 loop reads CASSVFAGDISSGNTIYF. The CDR3 DNA reads as TGTGCCAGCAGCGTATTCGCGGGGGATATCAGCTCTGGAAACACCATATATTTT.

This chain connects TRBV27 to TRBJ2-7; the D gene is possibly TRBD2 (5 bases). CDR3 length: 13 residues. The germline V gene has CDR1 MNHEY and CDR2 SMNVEV (reference sequence). Trimming shortened V by 0 bases and J by 7 bases, and 10 bases separated the two germline ends. This CDR3 is CASSLSPDLEQYF. The CDR3 DNA sequence: TGTGCCAGCAGTTTATCTCCGGACTTGGAGCAGTACTTC.

The chain joins TRBV18 to TRBJ1-5; 9 bases match TRBD1. V shed 6 bases, J shed 1 base, and the junction held 4 bases outside the gene matches. Germline CDR1 KGHSH, CDR2 LQKENI. The CDR3 runs 15 residues. The CDR3 region is CASSQTGGSNQPQHF. The CDR3 DNA sequence: TGTGCCAGCTCTCAGACAGGGGGAAGCAATCAGCCCCAGCATTTT.